This passage covers 21 T cell receptor beta chains from one sample sequenced in a study of cytomegalovirus exposure and HLA in healthy donors (dated by TCRdb to about 2017). Libraries were made using the immunoSEQ multiplex PCR assay. For the multiplex PCR, a mixture combining 60 forward primers for TCR Vbeta segments and 13 reverse primers for TCR Jbeta segments was used. Sourced from immuneACCESS, this table was stored by TCRdb with only in-frame sequences that have V and J called. A share of the clones is absent; for the studies checked, an unresolved V gene accounts for under half, and the remainder has no known explanation. For this sample there are fewer than 120,000 clones; 60% to 85% appear just once. The biggest ten clones account for roughly 1.2% of the sample. The specimen was PBMCs. Source of these receptors: a woman in her twenties or thirties in good health and CMV-seronegative.

This chain connects TRBV15 to TRBJ1-5; D is uncertain. The CDR3 runs to 14 residues. Trimming left V 9 bases short and J 2 bases short, with 14 bases between. From germline, CDR1 is LNHNV and CDR2 YYDKDF (reference sequence). CDR3 nucleotides: TGTGCCACTGGAGCGGGTTACGGCAATCAGCCCCAGCATTTT. Residues: CATGAGYGNQPQHF.

V and J are TRBV10-2 and TRBJ1-1, with TRBD1 matching over 7 bases. The V gene end was trimmed by 0 bases and the J gene end by 5 bases; junction bases not matched to a gene: 6. Germline lookup yields CDR1 WSHSY and CDR2 SAAADI. The CDR3 loop spans 15 amino acids. The CDR3 spells CASSESAGGWTEAFF. Here the CDR3 DNA reads TGCGCCAGCAGTGAGTCAGCAGGGGGTTGGACTGAAGCTTTCTTT.

This chain joins TRBV6-6 and TRBJ1-5; maybe TRBD1 (6 bases). The germline V gene has CDR1 MNHNY and CDR2 SVGAGI (reference sequence). This CDR3 is built from 13 residues. Trimming left V 6 bases short and J 3 bases short, with 9 bases between. Written as DNA, the CDR3 is TGTGCCAGCAGAGGACAGATCAATCAGCCCCAGCATTTT. Protein sequence: CASRGQINQPQHF.

The rearrangement links TRBV2 to TRBJ2-1, with unresolved D. Trimming pared 1 base from V and 2 bases from J, leaving 12 bases between. CDR1 and CDR2 (germline): SNHLY, FYNNEI. The CDR3 extends over 16 amino acids. CDR3 loop: CASSEVVVGTYNEQFF. As DNA, the CDR3 is TGTGCCAGCAGTGAAGTAGTGGTTGGTACCTACAATGAGCAGTTCTTC.

This clone was seen only a few times. The V call is TRBV29-1, the J call TRBJ2-1, with TRBD2 identical over 7 bases. The CDR3 is 15 amino acids. The trim removed 2 bases at V and 4 bases at J, leaving 8 bases unmatched. From germline, CDR1 is SQVTM and CDR2 ANQGSEA. This CDR3 is CSVERGRDGYNEQFF. The CDR3 region has the DNA TGCAGCGTTGAACGGGGGAGGGATGGATACAATGAGCAGTTCTTC.

The gene calls are TRBV7-2 and TRBJ2-7; 9 bases line up with TRBD1. Germline assignment: CDR1 SGHTA and CDR2 FQGNSA. CDR3 length: 15 amino acids. Trimming took 3 bases from V and 3 from J; bases not matched to a gene: 6. CDR3 protein: CASSFRGTGNYEQYF. DNA of the CDR3: TGTGCCAGCAGCTTCCGGGGGACAGGGAACTACGAGCAGTACTTC.

This clone was seen a single time. The chain links TRBV6-1 to TRBJ2-7, with D possibly TRBD2 on 6 matching bases. This CDR3 region has 17 residues. Germline lookup yields CDR1 MNHNS and CDR2 SASEGT. With 2 bases removed from V and 4 bases from J, the gap between germline ends came to 21 bases. The DNA of the CDR3 is TGTGCCAGCAGTGAACCACCCCCCACGGCGGGATCGTACGAGCAGTACTTC. This translates into CASSEPPPTAGSYEQYF.

CDR3 amino acids: CATRGGANTGELFF. In DNA, the CDR3 is TGTGCCACCCGGGGGGGAGCGAACACCGGGGAGCTGTTTTTT. V and J are TRBV2 and TRBJ2-2; 8 nucleotides line up with TRBD2. Germline V lookup: CDR1 SNHLY, CDR2 FYNNEI. The CDR3 consists of 14 residues. Unmatched junction bases numbered 4, after V lost 10 bases and J lost 0 bases.

The V gene is TRBV19, the J gene TRBJ1-2; perhaps TRBD1 as D (6 bases). The V gene's germline CDR1 is LNHDA and CDR2 SQIVND (reference sequence). The CDR3 covers 13 residues. The ends were cut back, 3 bases at V and 8 bases at J, with 13 bases in the middle. In DNA, the CDR3 is TGTGCCAGTAGTATCTTAACAGGGATCGGCTACACCTTC. This encodes CASSILTGIGYTF.

This clone was recorded only once. This chain uses TRBV4-1 with TRBJ2-5; 9 positions agree with TRBD1. CDR1 MGHRA and CDR2 YSYEKL come from the germline V gene. CDR3 length: 17 residues. J lost 1 base, V lost 0 bases, and 6 bases had no gene match. The CDR3 DNA reads as TGCGCCAGCAGCCAAGAGGACAGGGGTTTCGGCCAAGAGACCCAGTACTTC. This encodes CASSQEDRGFGQETQYF.

The chain couples TRBV5-1 to TRBJ2-3, with 9 bases lining up with TRBD2. V shed 6 bases, J shed 0 bases, and the junction held 8 bases outside the gene matches. The CDR3 is 16 residues long. From germline, CDR1 is SGHRS and CDR2 YFSETQ. This chain's CDR3 is CASKGGGGASTDTQYF. The CDR3 nucleotides read TGCGCCAGCAAAGGGGGCGGGGGGGCTAGCACAGATACGCAGTATTTT. Full variable domain (missing parts from reference TRBV5-1 and TRBJ2-3): KAGVTQTPRYLIKTRGQQVTLSCSPISGHRSVSWYQQTPGQGLQFLFEYFSETQRNKGNFPGRFSGRQFSNSRSEMNVSTLELGDSALYLCASKGGGGASTDTQYFGPGTRLTVL.

This clone has a handful of counts. This chain uses TRBV7-6 with TRBJ2-7; a possible D gene is TRBD2 (6 bases). Germline V CDR1 and CDR2: SGHVS, FNYEAQ. This CDR3 has 16 residues. Trimming shortened V by 0 bases and J by 2 bases, and 14 bases separated the two germline ends. The CDR3 DNA reads as TGTGCCAGCAGCTTAGCCTCACGGGGACTGCCCTACGAGCAGTACTTC. Residues: CASSLASRGLPYEQYF.

The chain recombines TRBV5-1 with TRBJ2-2; 7 bases are a match to TRBD2. CDR3 size: 16 residues. Trimming removed 2 bases from V and 5 bases from J; junction bases left unmatched: 9. Germline-derived CDR1 and CDR2 are SGHRS and YFSETQ. CDR3 DNA sequence: TGCGCCAGCAGCTTTCTAGCGGAAAGGCGAACCGGGGAGCTGTTTTTT. Encoded protein: CASSFLAERRTGELFF. The variable domain in full, with the rest retrieved from reference TRBV5-1 and TRBJ2-2, is KAGVTQTPRYLIKTRGQQVTLSCSPISGHRSVSWYQQTPGQGLQFLFEYFSETQRNKGNFPGRFSGRQFSNSRSEMNVSTLELGDSALYLCASSFLAERRTGELFFGEGSRLTVL.

The chain links TRBV15 to TRBJ2-1; perhaps TRBD2 as D (6 bases). Germline CDR1 and CDR2: LNHNV and YYDKDF (reference sequence). This CDR3 region has 15 residues. V lost 8 bases and J 1 base, leaving 15 bases between the germline ends. CDR3 in amino acids: CATSERRDSYNEQFF. As DNA, the CDR3 is TGTGCCACCTCTGAGCGGCGGGATTCCTACAATGAGCAGTTCTTC.

The genes are TRBV2 and TRBJ2-7, with D perhaps TRBD1 (6 bases). V lost 6 bases, J lost 0 bases, and 9 bases lay in between. Germline V lookup: CDR1 SNHLY, CDR2 FYNNEI. CDR3 length equals 13 residues. The DNA of the CDR3 is TGTGCCAGCAGGGACAGAAGCTCCTACGAGCAGTACTTC. Amino acids: CASRDRSSYEQYF.

The chain carries TRBV7-8 and TRBJ1-1; the match to TRBD1 covers 8 bases. The trim removed 5 bases at V and 3 bases at J, leaving 5 bases unmatched. The CDR3 has 14 residues. Germline V gene data show CDR1 as SGHVS and CDR2 as FQNEAQ. The CDR3 protein is CASSHRGGDTEAFF. CDR3 in DNA: TGTGCCAGCAGCCACAGGGGGGGGGACACTGAAGCTTTCTTT.

A few counts support this clone. The V gene is TRBV30, the J gene TRBJ1-2; 8 nucleotides agree with TRBD1. Trimming removed 0 bases from V and 3 bases from J; junction bases left unmatched: 3. The CDR3 has 14 amino acids. The germline CDR1 and CDR2 sequences are GTSNPN and SVGIG (reference sequence). The CDR3 coding sequence is TGTGCCTGGAGTGTAAACAGGGGGGACTATGGCTACACCTTC. Translation gives CAWSVNRGDYGYTF.

The CDR3 loop reads CASRPSTGSYGYTF. The CDR3 DNA reads TGTGCCAGCAGACCATCGACAGGGAGCTATGGCTACACCTTC. The chain employs TRBV5-4 and TRBJ1-2; 7 bases line up with TRBD1. From germline, CDR1 is SGHNT and CDR2 YYREEE (reference sequence). The ends lost 5 bases at V and 4 bases at J; junction bases unmatched: 8. The CDR3 loop spans 14 amino acids.

The CDR3 DNA is TGTGCCAGCAGGCCCCAGGGGACCTACGAGCAGTACTTC. This codes for CASRPQGTYEQYF. The chain combines TRBV28 with TRBJ2-7, with a possible D match to TRBD1 (6 bases). Per germline, CDR1 MDHEN and CDR2 SYDVKM. The CDR3 length is 13 residues. Trimming took off 6 bases at V and 2 bases at J, with 11 bases between the two ends.

This chain uses TRBV11-2 with TRBJ2-1; 12 bases match TRBD2. Germline CDR1 and CDR2: SGHAT and FQNNGV. CDR3 length: 17 amino acids. The V gene end was trimmed by 6 bases and the J gene end by 6 bases; junction bases not matched to a gene: 12. The CDR3 region is CASRRVRELAGGNEQFF. In DNA, the CDR3 is TGTGCCAGCAGAAGGGTCAGGGAACTAGCGGGAGGCAATGAGCAGTTCTTC.

This clone was counted once. The gene calls are TRBV29-1 and TRBJ2-5; 7 bases are shared with TRBD1. J gave up 4 bases and V 1 base, and 12 bases lay outside the gene matches. The CDR3 is 16 residues long. Per the germline V gene, CDR1 is SQVTM and CDR2 is ANQGSEA. The CDR3 loop is CSVEGGQGDSSETQYF. The CDR3 DNA reads as TGCAGCGTTGAAGGAGGGCAGGGGGATTCGTCAGAGACCCAGTACTTC.